This TCR beta chain was documented in a study of shared clonotypes between healthy human individuals. This clone was recorded a few times. The split of CD4+ cells yielded CD45RA+ naive and CD45RA-negative memory subsets. Per sorted-subset replicate PCR, input was around 200 ng DNA, representing some 30,000 T cell genomes. In the original processing: With immunoSEQ giving junction-only sequences and no quality scores, filtering differed. The protocol was immunoSEQ multiplex PCR, while the TCRdb copy is restricted to in-frame clones and leaves out a portion. D and trimming were read from the DNA, whereas the V and J calls and clone size are those reported in that table. The data show 550,000 to 850,000 clones, 74% seen once. The receptor comes from a woman in her thirties in good health. What was sequenced was memory CD4+ T cells sorted from blood. The subset was: CD45RA-negative fraction.

The CDR3: CASSQDMGTSYEQYF. CDR3 nucleotide sequence: TGTGCCAGCAGCCAAGATATGGGGACTAGCTACGAGCAGTACTTC. This chain connects TRBV4-2 to TRBJ2-7; TRBD2 matches at 8 bases. The germline V gene encodes CDR1 LGHNA and CDR2 YNFKEQ. Trimming cost V 0 bases and J 3 bases; bases outside gene matches: 4. The CDR3 has 15 residues.